These 18 T cell receptor beta chains came from one sample sequenced in a study of identical twins. In TCRdb, the 5' RACE reads were re-called with MiXCR into one record per CDR3 protein. This table holds over 500,000 distinct CDR3 sequences, 20% to 25% found once. This sample was also put to use in a study of T cells expressing NK-cell markers.

The specimen sequenced was CD4+ T cells sorted from blood. Every receptor here comes from a woman between 18 and 29 years old in good health.

The V gene is TRBV12-3 or TRBV12-4, the J gene TRBJ2-5, with 7 nucleotides matching TRBD1. J lost 3 bases, V lost 1 base, and 5 bases had no gene match. The CDR3 length is 15 residues. The CDR3 protein is CASSLVPGTEETQYF. CDR3 coding DNA: TGTGCCAGCAGTTTAGTACCCGGGACAGAAGAGACCCAGTACTTC.

This chain joins TRBV10-3 and TRBJ2-2; tentative D call: TRBD1 (5 bases). Germline lookup yields CDR1 ENHRY and CDR2 SYGVKD. There are 15 residues in the CDR3. The V and J ends lost 8 bases and 0 bases respectively, with 13 bases between them. This CDR3 reads CAIARRRANTGELFF. The CDR3 region has the DNA TGTGCCATCGCCCGGCGCAGGGCGAACACCGGGGAGCTGTTTTTT.

The chain has TRBV5-1 and TRBJ1-1; D is possibly TRBD1 (5 bases). Germline CDR1 is SGHRS and CDR2 is YFSETQ. This CDR3 has 16 residues. V was trimmed by 5 bases and J by 0 bases, leaving 17 bases between them. As DNA, the CDR3 is TGCGCCAGCAGTCCCGGGGCTCAAGGCGTGAACACTGAAGCTTTCTTT. Translating gives CASSPGAQGVNTEAFF.

The rearrangement joins TRBV7-2 to TRBJ1-2; possible D gene TRBD1, 6 bases. The CDR3 covers 15 residues. V was pared by 2 bases and J by 4 bases, with 14 bases between. Germline CDR1 SGHTA, CDR2 FQGNSA. The CDR3 spells CASSLKTGSGYGYTF. CDR3 bases: TGTGCCAGCAGCTTAAAAACAGGGTCGGGCTATGGCTACACCTTC.

This chain joins TRBV5-1 and TRBJ2-3, with 8 bases lining up with TRBD2. The CDR3 sequence is 14 residues long. Looked up from germline, CDR1 is SGHRS and CDR2 is YFSETQ. Trimming took 5 bases from V and 3 from J; bases not matched to a gene: 5. CDR3 sequence: CASRLAVGTDTQYF. CDR3 nucleotides: TGCGCCAGCAGACTAGCGGTTGGGACAGATACGCAGTATTTT.

J is TRBJ2-1 and V is TRBV2; D remains unclear. Looked up from germline, CDR1 is SNHLY and CDR2 is FYNNEI. V lost 8 bases, J lost 7 bases, and 3 bases lay in between. The CDR3 sequence is 9 residues long. This CDR3 reads CASQNEQFF. For the CDR3, the DNA is TGTGCCAGCCAGAATGAGCAGTTCTTC.

The rearrangement links TRBV7-2 to TRBJ2-1, with 12 bases identical to TRBD2. CDR3 length equals 16 residues. CDR1 SGHTA and CDR2 FQGNSA come from the germline V gene. Trimming at V came to 1 base and at J to 15 bases, leaving 13 bases not matched to a gene. This CDR3 is CASSLDGSSGRAIRFF. The CDR3 DNA reads as TGTGCCAGCAGCTTAGATGGGTCTAGCGGGAGGGCCATCCGGTTCTTC.

This clonotype was seen many times. This sequence joins TRBV7-9 and TRBJ2-5, with 8 positions matching TRBD2. This CDR3 comprises 14 residues. Germline trimming cut 1 base from V and 4 bases from J; bases unmatched to any gene: 2. From germline, CDR1 is SEHNR and CDR2 FQNEAQ (reference sequence). As DNA, the CDR3 is TGTGCCAGCAGCTTAGGGCTAGCGGGAGAGACCCAGTACTTC. Its translation is CASSLGLAGETQYF.

This clonotype was seen more than once but under ten times. The chain has TRBV5-1 and TRBJ2-5; D gene ambiguous. The CDR3 is 13 residues long. V gave up 6 bases and J gave up 2 bases, with 11 bases separating them. Germline-derived CDR1 and CDR2 are SGHRS and YFSETQ. CDR3 DNA sequence: TGCGCCAGCATGGGTGGCAGTCAAGAGACCCAGTACTTC. This gives the protein CASMGGSQETQYF.

The V call is TRBV11-1, the J call TRBJ2-3, with unresolved D. The CDR3 sequence is 13 residues long. Trimming took off 5 bases at V and 7 bases at J, with 13 bases between the two ends. Germline V gene lookup returns CDR1 SGHAT and CDR2 FQDESV (reference sequence). In DNA form, the CDR3 reads TGTGCCAGCAGCCAAAGCTCCGCTAATACGCAGTATTTT. The encoded protein is CASSQSSANTQYF.

The V call is TRBV7-2, the J call TRBJ2-2; no clear D gene. Germline loops: CDR1 SGHTA, CDR2 FQGNSA. The CDR3 is made up of 13 amino acids. Trimming shortened V by 2 bases and J by 5 bases, and 6 bases separated the two germline ends. The CDR3 loop reads CASSLTTTGELFF. CDR3 sequence (DNA): TGTGCCAGCAGCTTAACGACGACCGGGGAGCTGTTTTTT.

A single count supports this clonotype. This chain connects TRBV25-1 to TRBJ2-3; TRBD1 aligns across 8 bases. This CDR3 comprises 14 residues. In germline, CDR1 is MGHDK, CDR2 SYGVNS. With 2 bases clipped from V and 6 bases from J, the junction kept 4 bases outside the gene matches. CDR3 sequence: CASSEGQGDDTQYF. The CDR3 region has the DNA TGTGCCAGCAGTGAAGGACAGGGTGATGATACGCAGTATTTT.

This clonotype was recorded a few times. CDR3 loop: CASSYSVRPSTDTQYF. CDR3 DNA: TGTGCCAGCAGTTACTCTGTGCGGCCTAGCACAGATACGCAGTATTTT. The rearrangement links TRBV6-5 to TRBJ2-3; D gene ambiguous. Trimming removed 0 bases from V and 0 bases from J, with 10 bases in between. The CDR3 is 16 residues long. Germline assignment: CDR1 MNHEY and CDR2 SVGAGI.

This clonotype turned up a few times. This chain uses TRBV20-1 with TRBJ2-1; 14 bases match TRBD2. Germline V lookup: CDR1 DFQATT, CDR2 SNEGSKA (reference sequence). V was pared by 6 bases and J by 8 bases, with 6 bases of the junction left unmatched. CDR3 size: 14 residues. CDR3 coding DNA: TGCAGTGCCATACCGGGACTAGCGGGAGATGAGCAGTTCTTC. The encoded protein is CSAIPGLAGDEQFF.

The chain carries TRBV6-2 or TRBV6-3 and TRBJ2-2, with 11 bases aligning to TRBD2. The germline V gene encodes CDR1 MNHEY and CDR2 SVGEGT. The CDR3 contains 16 residues. With V trimmed by 3 bases and J by 3 bases, 3 bases remained unmatched. The CDR3 DNA reads as TGTGCCAGCAGTTATAGCGGGAGGGCCGACACCGGGGAGCTGTTTTTT. Translation gives CASSYSGRADTGELFF.

This clonotype was seen more than once but under ten times. CDR3 in amino acids: CASSLTAAGNEQFF. Here the CDR3 DNA reads TGTGCCAGCAGCCTGACTGCCGCGGGGAATGAGCAGTTCTTC. The chain couples TRBV5-5 to TRBJ2-1; D is possibly TRBD2 (6 bases). Germline V gene lookup returns CDR1 SGHKS and CDR2 YYEKEE (reference sequence). The CDR3 is made up of 14 amino acids. Trimming pared 4 bases from V and 7 bases from J, leaving 15 bases between.

V usage is TRBV20-1 and J usage is TRBJ2-3; possible D gene TRBD1, 5 bases. Germline V CDR1 and CDR2: DFQATT, SNEGSKA (reference sequence). The CDR3 runs to 14 residues. Trimming stripped 6 bases from V and 0 bases from J, with 13 bases between. CDR3 loop: CSARAGASTDTQYF. The DNA of the CDR3 is TGCAGTGCCCGGGCTGGGGCTAGCACAGATACGCAGTATTTT.

This clonotype has more than one count but fewer than ten. V and J are TRBV9 and TRBJ1-5; D gene unclear. Germline V gene lookup returns CDR1 SGDLS and CDR2 YYNGEE. The CDR3 is 15 residues long. V was clipped by 3 bases and J by 5 bases, with 15 bases between them. The CDR3 protein is CASSAEPFPDQPQHF. CDR3 coding DNA: TGTGCCAGCAGCGCCGAGCCTTTTCCGGATCAGCCCCAGCATTTT.